Described below is a single TCR beta chain sequence and its context. The antigen remains unidentified. Clones were sequenced by immunoSEQ multiplex PCR, and TCRdb holds only the in-frame ones, with some missing. The sample shows some 100,000 clones, roughly four fifths of them seen only once. CTLA-4 blockade using ipilimumab, together with focal radiation, was received by patients with chemo-refractory metastatic non-small-cell lung cancer. The CDR3 sequence is 16 residues long. The germline gives CDR1 SGHTA, CDR2 FQGTGA. The V end was cut by 5 bases, the J end by 4 bases, with 17 bases between. This sample was included in a study of radiotherapy plus CTLA-4 blockade in lung cancer. Study-wide results and limits: Among blood TCR repertoires after radiotherapy plus ipilimumab, tumor-derived clones expanded. Interferon-beta, together with early blood T cell clone dynamics, reportedly best predicted response.

The rearrangement links TRBV7-3 to TRBJ2-2, with a possible D match to TRBD1 (5 bases). The TCR originated in a human donor with non-small cell lung cancer that progressed on radiotherapy plus ipilimumab. The sample in question was peripheral blood, obtained from a patient treated with radiotherapy plus ipilimumab. CDR3 nucleotide sequence: TGTGCCAGCAGCGCGGCTACAGGTTTTGGCACCGGGGAGCTGTTTTTT. Translation gives CASSAATGFGTGELFF.